This T cell receptor (beta chain) is drawn from a study of cytomegalovirus exposure and HLA in healthy donors. TCRdb's table, derived via immunoSEQ multiplex PCR, lists solely in-frame clones and lacks some. The sample includes 55,000 to 65,000 clones, over 75% seen only once; the top ten take about 2.9%. This clone came up once. Its antigen is not known. The junction had 18 bases not matched to a gene; V was cut back by 5 bases and J by 5 bases. The germline V gene has CDR1 MDHEN and CDR2 SYDVKM. The CDR3 runs to 17 residues. Study-wide points: A subsequent analysis found that TCR clusters from the first cohort also tended to co-occur in the 90 to 150 validation repertoires, with approximately 95% of cluster scores above 0. Reportedly, diagnosis of cytomegalovirus status by the classifier showed high specificity and sensitivity.

The sample was PBMCs. The receptor was isolated from a man in his late teens or twenties in good health and CMV-seronegative. J is TRBJ2-7 and V is TRBV28; TRBD2 matches 7 bases. The CDR3 is CASSPSLWGGSTDEQYF. DNA of the CDR3: TGTGCCAGCAGTCCTTCCCTATGGGGCGGGAGTACCGACGAGCAGTACTTC.